This entry lists 10 T cell receptor beta chains sequenced from one sample in a study of blood T cell repertoires in COVID-19. TCRdb's copy holds only in-frame clones and misses some; the assay was immunoSEQ multiplex PCR. The table records approximately 340,000 clones, 80% to 90% of them present only once. Input material: peripheral blood. The receptors derive from a man in his thirties or forties with active or convalescent COVID-19.

The chain has TRBV6-5 and TRBJ2-5; possibly TRBD1 for D (5 bases). Germline loops: CDR1 MNHEY, CDR2 SVGAGI. The ends were cut back, 6 bases at V and 4 bases at J, with 18 bases in the middle. CDR3 length: 15 amino acids. CDR3 sequence: CASSNSPQGSETQYF. In DNA form, the CDR3 reads TGTGCCAGCAGCAACTCTCCCCAGGGTTCAGAGACCCAGTACTTC.

J is TRBJ2-7 and V is TRBV28; TRBD2 might be the D (6 bases). This CDR3 region has 15 residues. Trimming stripped 3 bases from V and 6 bases from J, with 18 bases between. The V gene's germline CDR1 is MDHEN and CDR2 SYDVKM. This CDR3 is CASSFGGTPGSEQYF. CDR3 sequence (DNA): TGTGCCAGCAGTTTTGGAGGGACTCCCGGATCCGAGCAGTACTTC.

The rearrangement links TRBV21-1 to TRBJ1-1; the table gives TRBD1 as D, unverified against the DNA. TRBV21-1 is flagged as a pseudogene. The CDR3 contains 16 residues. CDR3 protein: CASFSSGTGVDTEAFF. CDR3 coding DNA: TGTGCCAGCTTTTCGTCCGGGACAGGGGTGGACACTGAAGCTTTCTTT.

The genes are TRBV3-1 (or the pseudogene TRBV3-2) and TRBJ2-1, with 7 bases fitting TRBD2. Germline V gene sequence: CDR1 LGHDT, CDR2 YNNKEL (reference sequence). The CDR3 totals 16 residues. V was clipped by 1 base and J by 5 bases; unmatched bases: 8. In DNA form, the CDR3 reads TGTGCCAGCAGCCAAGTGTGGCAGGGAGGGAACAATGAGCAGTTCTTC. Its translation is CASSQVWQGGNNEQFF.

Comment on this clone: This specimen includes other DNA sequences encoding the same CDR3. The rearrangement links TRBV9 to TRBJ2-1; 12 bases are shared with TRBD2. Looked up from germline, CDR1 is SGDLS and CDR2 is YYNGEE. There are 15 residues in the CDR3. Trimming cost V 3 bases and J 4 bases; bases outside gene matches: 2. The CDR3 protein is CASSAGLAGYNEQFF. For the CDR3, the DNA is TGTGCCAGCAGCGCTGGACTAGCGGGGTACAATGAGCAGTTCTTC.

The rearrangement uses TRBV4-1 and TRBJ2-3, with 8 bases matching TRBD2. This CDR3 has 14 amino acids. Per germline, CDR1 MGHRA and CDR2 YSYEKL. V dropped 3 bases and J dropped 5; count of bases not matched to a gene: 4. The CDR3 DNA reads TGCGCCAGCAGCCAGGCGCTAGCGGGAGATACGCAGTATTTT. It codes for CASSQALAGDTQYF.

The V call is TRBV5-1, the J call TRBJ1-2; the D is unclear. Germline values: CDR1 SGHRS, CDR2 YFSETQ. The V gene lost 4 bases and the J gene lost 4 bases, with 20 bases spanning the gap. The CDR3 totals 16 residues. CDR3 protein: CASSTASGSSGYGYTF. Written as DNA, the CDR3 is TGCGCCAGCAGCACCGCCAGCGGCAGTTCGGGCTATGGCTACACCTTC.

The V gene is TRBV5-4, the J gene TRBJ1-2, with 8 bases aligning to TRBD1. The CDR3 covers 13 residues. CDR1 and CDR2 (germline): SGHNT, YYREEE (reference sequence). With V trimmed by 5 bases and J by 8 bases, 8 bases remained unmatched. For the CDR3, the DNA is TGTGCCAGCAGTCTGGACAGGGCCCAGGGCTACACCTTC. Its translation is CASSLDRAQGYTF.

This clone was found once. The chain links TRBV6-4 to TRBJ1-6; possible D gene TRBD1, 5 bases. The CDR3 loop spans 13 amino acids. Germline loops: CDR1 MRHNA, CDR2 SNTAGT. V dropped 4 bases and J dropped 13 bases, with 14 bases sitting between them. CDR3 bases: TGTGCCAGCAGTGTGGAGGGAAGGGGCCCCCTCCACTTT. It encodes CASSVEGRGPLHF.

V usage is TRBV27 and J usage is TRBJ2-1; perhaps TRBD1 as D (5 bases). CDR3 length equals 14 residues. Germline values: CDR1 MNHEY, CDR2 SMNVEV (reference sequence). V gave up 3 bases and J gave up 12 bases, with 18 bases separating them. The CDR3 is CASSLGPGPYAQFF. CDR3 in DNA: TGTGCCAGCAGTTTGGGGCCTGGGCCATATGCGCAGTTCTTC.